This paragraph covers one TCR beta chain sequence. This record belongs to a study of blood T cell repertoires in COVID-19. Study information: COVID-19 samples, acute and convalescent, were from the United States, Italy and Spain. The analysed material was cDNA or gDNA that came from T cells, B-cell-depleted T cells, or PBMCs.

After removal of 5 bases from V and 5 bases from J, the junction contained 10 bases not matched to a gene. Per germline, CDR1 SGHRS and CDR2 YFSETQ. The CDR3 covers 17 residues. The authors' processing: Estimation of nucleated cell counts relied on the amplification of reference gene primers. Assay used: immunoSEQ multiplex PCR; TCRdb lists only in-frame clones, some missing. The D gene and trimming were derived from the DNA, and the V and J assignments and clone size from that table. The sample holds 75,000 to 100,000 clones, about 85% seen once. The receptor was derived from a man between 65 and 85 years old with acute or convalescent COVID-19. Sequences were obtained from peripheral blood. The rearrangement joins TRBV5-1 to TRBJ2-5, with 15 bases fitting TRBD2. For the CDR3, the DNA is TGCGCCAGCAGGTTTGGACTAGCGGGGGGGCTCGAGGAGACCCAGTACTTC. Protein: CASRFGLAGGLEETQYF.